This T cell receptor (beta chain) appears in the sequencing data of a study of PD-1 blockade in classical Hodgkin lymphoma. Germline values: CDR1 PRHDT, CDR2 FYEKMQ (reference sequence). V was cut by 2 bases and J by 7 bases, with 6 bases left in between. This CDR3 has 12 residues. With regard to this clone: Its antigen remains unknown.

Relapse after autologous stem cell transplantation occurred in every patient, and brentuximab vedotin exposure varied. Study-level findings and limits: When set against healthy donors, newly diagnosed patients were reported to show lower baseline TCR diversity.

Only in-frame clones appear in the TCRdb table, and some are missing; sequencing was by immunoSEQ multiplex PCR. Of 15,000 or so clones in the sample, about 82% were seen once. The gene calls are TRBV13 and TRBJ1-5; D is unresolved. The sequencing here drew on peripheral blood mononuclear cells (PBMCs), taken at baseline. This clonotype originated in a human donor with classical Hodgkin lymphoma. The CDR3 spells CASSLQGQPQHF. The CDR3, as DNA: TGTGCCAGCAGCTTACAAGGCCAGCCCCAGCATTTT.